This T cell receptor (beta chain) was recovered during a study of T cells after somatic rescue of genetic block. Using immunoSEQ multiplex PCR, the repertoire was profiled, and TCRdb retains in-frame clones only, with some absent. Of 80,000 to 100,000 clones in the sample, 85% to 90% were seen once. This CDR3 region has 16 residues. The germline gives CDR1 SGHAT, CDR2 FQNNGV. With 3 bases removed from V and 0 bases from J, the gap between germline ends came to 15 bases. This chain uses TRBV11-2 with TRBJ2-7, with D perhaps matching TRBD2 (6 bases). Specimen: peripheral blood mononuclear cells (PBMCs). This receptor was obtained from a woman aged 18-29 years. As DNA, the CDR3 is TGTGCCAGCAGCTTCCCGGGACTGGCCGACTCCTACGAGCAGTACTTC. Translated, it gives CASSFPGLADSYEQYF.